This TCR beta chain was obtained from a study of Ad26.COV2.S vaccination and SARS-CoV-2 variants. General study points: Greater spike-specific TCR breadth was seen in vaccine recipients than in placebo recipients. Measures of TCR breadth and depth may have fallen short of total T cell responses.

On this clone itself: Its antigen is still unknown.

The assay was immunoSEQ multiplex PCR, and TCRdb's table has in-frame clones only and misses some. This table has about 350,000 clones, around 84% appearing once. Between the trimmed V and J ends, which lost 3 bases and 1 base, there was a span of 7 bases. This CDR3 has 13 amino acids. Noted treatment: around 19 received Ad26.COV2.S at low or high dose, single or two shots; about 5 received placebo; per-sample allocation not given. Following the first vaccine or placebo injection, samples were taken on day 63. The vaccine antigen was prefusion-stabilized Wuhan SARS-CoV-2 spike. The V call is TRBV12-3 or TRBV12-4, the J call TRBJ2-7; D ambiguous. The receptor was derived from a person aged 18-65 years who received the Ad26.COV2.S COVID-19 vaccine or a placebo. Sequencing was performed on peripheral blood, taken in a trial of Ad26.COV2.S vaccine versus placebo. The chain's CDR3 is CASSFGNSYEQYF. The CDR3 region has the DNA TGTGCCAGCAGTTTTGGGAATTCCTACGAGCAGTACTTC.